These 15 T cell receptor beta chains came from one sample sequenced in a study of CXCR3-negative and CXCR3-positive naive CD8 T cells. Antigens of these TCRs are unknown. The TRB cDNA libraries were prepared by 5' RACE with UMI labels. TCRdb reanalyzed the 5' RACE reads and collapses them to one entry per CDR3 protein, without DNA. With some 54,000 distinct CDR3 sequences in the sample, the ten largest clones hold under 0.55%. Study conclusions and caveats: Higher TRB CDR3 hydrophobicity marked CXCR3-positive naive cells relative to CXCR3-negative naive cells.

Sequencing was performed on naive CXCR3+ CD8+ T cells from blood. Regarding subset: CD45RO-CCR7+CD27+CD95- naive CD8+ T cells expressing CXCR3 (TNR3+). The receptors were sampled from a human donor in good health. Some clones in this sample may be carry-over from other donors' samples.

The CDR3 sequence: CASSLDLTDTQYF. The V gene is TRBV7-3, the J gene TRBJ2-3. The germline V gene encodes CDR1 SGHTA and CDR2 FQGTGA. There are 13 residues in the CDR3.

The chain combines TRBV14 with TRBJ2-5; the TCRdb call, TRBD2, lacks DNA for checking. CDR1 is SGHDN and CDR2 is FVKESK in the germline V gene. The CDR3 is made up of 13 amino acids. This CDR3 reads CASRRTSQETQYF.

The J gene is TRBJ2-1, the V gene TRBV20-1; TCRdb's D gene call, TRBD1, goes unchecked for lack of DNA. CDR3 length: 15 amino acids. Germline V gene data show CDR1 as DFQATT and CDR2 as SNEGSKA (reference sequence). CDR3 protein: CSADPGRSSYNEQFF.

This chain links TRBV7-9 with TRBJ2-2; the D gene TCRdb calls, TRBD2, cannot be checked with no DNA. The CDR3 is made up of 16 amino acids. Looked up from germline, CDR1 is SEHNR and CDR2 is FQNEAQ (reference sequence). CDR3 loop: CASSPRGGTYTGELFF. The variable domain in full, completed from reference TRBV7-9 and TRBJ2-2, reads DTGVSQNPRHKITKRGQNVTFRCDPISEHNRLYWYRQTLGQGPEFLTYFQNEAQLEKSRLLSDRFSAERPKGSFSTLEIQRTEQGDSAMYLCASSPRGGTYTGELFFGEGSRLTVL.

The J gene is TRBJ2-3, the V gene TRBV5-5; absent DNA, TCRdb's TRBD1 call cannot be checked. Germline CDR1 is SGHKS and CDR2 is YYEKEE (reference sequence). The CDR3 is 16 residues long. CDR3 amino acids: CASSAPPGQGTDTQYF.

This chain links TRBV20-1 with TRBJ2-5; as DNA is missing, the TRBD1 call by TCRdb cannot be tested. The CDR3 contains 14 residues. The germline V gene has CDR1 DFQATT and CDR2 SNEGSKA (reference sequence). CDR3 region: CSAREEDREETQYF.

The genes are TRBV7-2 and TRBJ1-5. The CDR3 contains 17 residues. Germline values: CDR1 SGHTA, CDR2 FQGNSA. The CDR3 reads CASSLGLTAYSNQPQHF.

The V and J genes are TRBV29-1 and TRBJ2-2; TCRdb lists TRBD1, though no DNA is available to test this call. The CDR3 covers 18 residues. From germline, CDR1 is SQVTM and CDR2 ANQGSEA. CDR3 sequence: CSVEGWDPGQGSTGELFF.

The chain carries TRBV3-1 and TRBJ2-7; absent DNA, TCRdb's TRBD2 call cannot be checked. CDR1 and CDR2 (germline): LGHDT, YNNKEL (reference sequence). This CDR3 spans 15 amino acids. This CDR3 is CASSQEGLAAYEQYF.

This chain's CDR3 is CASSFGGGKDTQYF. V and J are TRBV12-3 or TRBV12-4 and TRBJ2-3; TCRdb's D gene call, TRBD1, goes unchecked for lack of DNA. This CDR3 has 14 amino acids.

This chain links TRBV25-1 with TRBJ2-7; TCRdb's assignment of TRBD2 cannot be checked, as there is no DNA. This CDR3 region has 14 residues. Germline V gene sequence: CDR1 MGHDK, CDR2 SYGVNS. The CDR3: CASSESGGTHEQYF.

This chain connects TRBV6-2 or TRBV6-3 to TRBJ1-2; as DNA is missing, the TRBD1 call by TCRdb cannot be tested. The CDR3 extends over 17 amino acids. Germline V gives CDR1 MNHEY, CDR2 SVGEGT. This CDR3 is CASSYDDRGSGVGGYTF.

The V call is TRBV12-3 or TRBV12-4, the J call TRBJ2-2. The CDR3 extends over 15 amino acids. The CDR3 is CASSLAVLRLGELFF.

The chain has TRBV27 and TRBJ1-5; TCRdb gives TRBD1 as the D gene, but with no DNA this cannot be confirmed. Germline loops: CDR1 MNHEY, CDR2 SMNVEV (reference sequence). CDR3 length: 14 residues. CDR3 loop: CASSLSAGNQPQHF.

The chain uses TRBV28 and TRBJ2-2. Germline V gives CDR1 MDHEN, CDR2 SYDVKM. This CDR3 is 16 amino acids long. The CDR3: CASKLPTTTNTGELFF.